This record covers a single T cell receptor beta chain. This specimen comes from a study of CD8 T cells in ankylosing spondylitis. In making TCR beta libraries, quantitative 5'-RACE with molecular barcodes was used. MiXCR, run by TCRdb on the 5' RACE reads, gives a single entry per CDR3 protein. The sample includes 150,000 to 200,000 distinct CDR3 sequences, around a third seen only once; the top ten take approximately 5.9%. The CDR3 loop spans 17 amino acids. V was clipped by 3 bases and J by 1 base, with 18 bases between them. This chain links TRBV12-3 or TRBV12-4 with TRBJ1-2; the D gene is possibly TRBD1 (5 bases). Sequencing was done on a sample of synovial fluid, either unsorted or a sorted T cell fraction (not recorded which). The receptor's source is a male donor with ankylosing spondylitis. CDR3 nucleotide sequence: TGTGCCAGCAGTTTGAGGTTTGGGGCGCGGAGTAACTATGGCTACACCTTC. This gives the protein CASSLRFGARSNYGYTF.